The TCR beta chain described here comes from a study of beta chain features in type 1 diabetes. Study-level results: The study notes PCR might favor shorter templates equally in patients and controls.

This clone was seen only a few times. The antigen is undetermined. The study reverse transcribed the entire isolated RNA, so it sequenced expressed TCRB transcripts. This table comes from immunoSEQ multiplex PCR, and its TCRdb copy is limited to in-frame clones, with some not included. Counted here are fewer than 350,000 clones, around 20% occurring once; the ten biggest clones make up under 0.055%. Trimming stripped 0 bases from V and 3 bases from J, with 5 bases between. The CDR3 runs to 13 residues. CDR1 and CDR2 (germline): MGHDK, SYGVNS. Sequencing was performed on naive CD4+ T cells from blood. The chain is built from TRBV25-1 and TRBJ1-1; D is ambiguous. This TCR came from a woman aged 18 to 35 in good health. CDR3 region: CASSEYGDTEAFF. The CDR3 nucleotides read TGTGCCAGCAGTGAATACGGAGACACTGAAGCTTTCTTT. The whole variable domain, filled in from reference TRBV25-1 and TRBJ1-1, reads EADIYQTPRYLVIGTGKKITLECSQTMGHDKMYWYQQDPGMELHLIHYSYGVNSTEKGDLSSESTVSRIRTEHFPLTLESARPSHTSQYLCASSEYGDTEAFFGQGTRLTVV.